The entry below describes one TCR beta chain. Other DNA sequences in this sample translate to the same CDR3. Germline loops: CDR1 SGHRS, CDR2 YFSETQ. The length of the CDR3 is 15 residues. The V gene lost 0 bases and the J gene lost 0 bases, with 9 bases spanning the gap. Assay: immunoSEQ multiplex PCR; the TCRdb copy retains only in-frame clones and omits some. The table lists roughly 2,500,000 clones, 93% of them singletons, with 0.36% in the top ten. This sample was included in a study of shared clonotypes between healthy human individuals. The gene calls are TRBV5-1 and TRBJ1-1, with D possibly TRBD1 on 5 matching bases. Input material: naive CD4+ T cells from PBMCs. The subset: CD45RA+ positively selected. The receptor was derived from a man aged 18 to 30 in good health. Some clones in this sample may be carry-over from other donors' samples. The CDR3 spells CASSLGGGMNTEAFF. The CDR3 DNA reads TGCGCCAGCAGCTTGGGTGGGGGGATGAACACTGAAGCTTTCTTT. Drawing the rest from reference TRBV5-1 and TRBJ1-1, the complete variable domain is KAGVTQTPRYLIKTRGQQVTLSCSPISGHRSVSWYQQTPGQGLQFLFEYFSETQRNKGNFPGRFSGRQFSNSRSEMNVSTLELGDSALYLCASSLGGGMNTEAFFGQGTRLTVV.